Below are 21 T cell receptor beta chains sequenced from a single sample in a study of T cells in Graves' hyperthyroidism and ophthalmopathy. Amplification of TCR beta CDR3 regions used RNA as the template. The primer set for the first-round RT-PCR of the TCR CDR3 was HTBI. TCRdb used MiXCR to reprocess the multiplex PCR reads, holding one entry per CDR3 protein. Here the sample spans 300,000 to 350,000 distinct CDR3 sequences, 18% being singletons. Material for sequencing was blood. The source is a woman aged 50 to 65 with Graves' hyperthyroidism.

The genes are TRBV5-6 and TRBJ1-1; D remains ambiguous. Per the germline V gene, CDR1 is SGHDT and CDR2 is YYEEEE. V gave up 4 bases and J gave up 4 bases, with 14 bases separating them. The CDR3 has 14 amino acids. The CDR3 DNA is TGTGCCAGCAGCCCCGGGAGGTGGGGCACTGAAGCTTTCTTT. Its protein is CASSPGRWGTEAFF.

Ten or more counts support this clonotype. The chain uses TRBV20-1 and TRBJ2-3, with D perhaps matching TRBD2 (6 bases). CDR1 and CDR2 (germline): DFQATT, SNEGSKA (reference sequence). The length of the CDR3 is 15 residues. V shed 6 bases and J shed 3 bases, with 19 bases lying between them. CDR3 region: CSAAPWRGGTDTQYF. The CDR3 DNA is TGCAGTGCGGCCCCGTGGAGGGGTGGGACAGATACGCAGTATTTT.

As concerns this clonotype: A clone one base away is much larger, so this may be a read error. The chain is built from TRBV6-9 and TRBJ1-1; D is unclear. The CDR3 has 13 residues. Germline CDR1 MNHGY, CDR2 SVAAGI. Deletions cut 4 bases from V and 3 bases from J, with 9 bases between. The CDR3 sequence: CASSCSKDTEAFF. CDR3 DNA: TGTGCCAGCAGTTGCTCTAAGGACACTGAAGCTTTCTTT.

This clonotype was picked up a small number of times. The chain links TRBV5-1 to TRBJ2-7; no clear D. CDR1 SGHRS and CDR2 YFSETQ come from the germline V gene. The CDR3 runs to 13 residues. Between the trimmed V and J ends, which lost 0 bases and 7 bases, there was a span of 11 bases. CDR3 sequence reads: CASSLGANGEQYF. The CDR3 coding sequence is TGCGCCAGCAGCTTGGGGGCCAACGGGGAGCAGTACTTC.

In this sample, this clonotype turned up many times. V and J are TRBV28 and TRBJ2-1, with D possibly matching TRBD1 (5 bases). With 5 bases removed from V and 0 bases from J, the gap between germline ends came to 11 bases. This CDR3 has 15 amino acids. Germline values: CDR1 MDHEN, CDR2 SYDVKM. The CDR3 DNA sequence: TGTGCCAGCAGTCCTTCGACAGTCTCCTACAATGAGCAGTTCTTC. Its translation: CASSPSTVSYNEQFF.

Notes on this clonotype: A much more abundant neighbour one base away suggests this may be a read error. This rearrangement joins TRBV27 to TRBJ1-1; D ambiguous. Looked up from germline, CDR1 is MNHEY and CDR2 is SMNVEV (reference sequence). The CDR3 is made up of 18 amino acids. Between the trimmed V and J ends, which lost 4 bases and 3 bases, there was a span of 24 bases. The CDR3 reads CASSSNWAIYERDTEAFF. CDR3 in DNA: TGTGCCAGCAGTTCAAATTGGGCGATTTATGAGCGGGACACTGAAGCTTTCTTT.

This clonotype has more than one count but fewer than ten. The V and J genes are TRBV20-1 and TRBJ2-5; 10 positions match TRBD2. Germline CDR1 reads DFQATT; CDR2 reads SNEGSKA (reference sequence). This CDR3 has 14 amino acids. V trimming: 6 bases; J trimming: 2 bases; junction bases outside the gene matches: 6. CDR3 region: CSAIAGGPQETQYF. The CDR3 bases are TGCAGTGCCATAGCGGGGGGCCCACAAGAGACCCAGTACTTC.

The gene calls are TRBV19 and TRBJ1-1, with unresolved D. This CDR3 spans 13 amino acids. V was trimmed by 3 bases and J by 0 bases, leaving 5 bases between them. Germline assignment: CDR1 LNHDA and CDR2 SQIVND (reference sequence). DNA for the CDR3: TGTGCCAGTAGTATCAGTTTGAACACTGAAGCTTTCTTT. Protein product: CASSISLNTEAFF.

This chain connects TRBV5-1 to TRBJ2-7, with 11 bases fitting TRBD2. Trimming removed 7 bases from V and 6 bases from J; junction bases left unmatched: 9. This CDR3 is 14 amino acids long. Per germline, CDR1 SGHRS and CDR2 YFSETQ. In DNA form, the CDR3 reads TGCGCCAGCCACTTGGGGCTAGCGGGAGGCGAGCAGTACTTC. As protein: CASHLGLAGGEQYF.

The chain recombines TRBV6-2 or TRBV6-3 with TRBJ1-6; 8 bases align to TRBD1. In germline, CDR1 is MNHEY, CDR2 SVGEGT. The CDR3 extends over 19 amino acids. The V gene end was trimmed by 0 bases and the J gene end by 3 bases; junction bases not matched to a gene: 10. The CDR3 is CASSYSITSTGGYNSPLHF. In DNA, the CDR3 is TGTGCCAGCAGTTACTCAATCACCTCAACAGGGGGCTATAATTCACCCCTCCACTTT.

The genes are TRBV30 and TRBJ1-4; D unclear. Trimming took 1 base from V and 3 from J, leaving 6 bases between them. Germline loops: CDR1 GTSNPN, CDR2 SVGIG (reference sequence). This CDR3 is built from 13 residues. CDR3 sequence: CAWSGDPNEKLFF. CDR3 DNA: TGTGCCTGGAGTGGAGACCCTAATGAAAAACTGTTTTTT. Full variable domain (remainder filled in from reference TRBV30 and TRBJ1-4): SQTIHQWPATLVQPVGSPLSLECTVEGTSNPNLYWYRQAAGRGLQLLFYSVGIGQISSEVPQNLSASRPQDRQFILSSKKLLLSDSGFYLCAWSGDPNEKLFFGSGTQLSVL.

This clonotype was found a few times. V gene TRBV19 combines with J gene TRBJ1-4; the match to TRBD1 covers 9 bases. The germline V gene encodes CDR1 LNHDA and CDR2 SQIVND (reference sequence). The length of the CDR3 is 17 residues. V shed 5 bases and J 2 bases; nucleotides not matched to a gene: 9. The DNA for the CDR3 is TGTGCCAGTAGTCCGGGACAGGGAGTCGCGACTAATGAAAAACTGTTTTTT. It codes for CASSPGQGVATNEKLFF.

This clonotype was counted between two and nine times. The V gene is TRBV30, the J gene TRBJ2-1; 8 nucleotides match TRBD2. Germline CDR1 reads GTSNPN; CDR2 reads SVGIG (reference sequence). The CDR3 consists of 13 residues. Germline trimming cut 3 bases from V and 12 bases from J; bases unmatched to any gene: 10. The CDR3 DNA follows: TGTGCCTGGAGCGGGGGGGCCCTTTATAGGCAGTTCTTC. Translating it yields CAWSGGALYRQFF. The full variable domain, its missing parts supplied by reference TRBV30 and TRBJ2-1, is SQTIHQWPATLVQPVGSPLSLECTVEGTSNPNLYWYRQAAGRGLQLLFYSVGIGQISSEVPQNLSASRPQDRQFILSSKKLLLSDSGFYLCAWSGGALYRQFFGPGTRLTVL.

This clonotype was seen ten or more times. Here the CDR3 DNA reads TGCAGCTACCCCTCGGACGGGGGTAGCACAGATACGCAGTATTTT. Protein product: CSYPSDGGSTDTQYF. The chain links TRBV20-1 to TRBJ2-3, with D perhaps TRBD2 (6 bases). CDR1 and CDR2 (germline): DFQATT, SNEGSKA (reference sequence). This CDR3 comprises 15 residues.

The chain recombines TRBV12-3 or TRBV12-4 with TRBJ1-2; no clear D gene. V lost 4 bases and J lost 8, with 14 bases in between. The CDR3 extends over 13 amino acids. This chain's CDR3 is CASSSPVTGGYTF. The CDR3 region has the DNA TGTGCCAGCAGTTCCCCGGTTACGGGGGGCTACACCTTC.

CDR3 in DNA: TGTGCCAGCAGCTTCTCCGATGGAAACACCATATATTTT. Residues: CASSFSDGNTIYF. This chain uses TRBV7-3 with TRBJ1-3; D unresolved. Germline V gene lookup returns CDR1 SGHTA and CDR2 FQGTGA. The CDR3 loop spans 13 amino acids. V was shortened by 3 bases and J by 3 bases, with 6 bases between the two germline ends.

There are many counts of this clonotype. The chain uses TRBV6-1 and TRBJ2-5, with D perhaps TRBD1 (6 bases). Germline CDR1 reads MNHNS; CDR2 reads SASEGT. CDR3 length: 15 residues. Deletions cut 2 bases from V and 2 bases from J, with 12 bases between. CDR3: CASSERQATQETQYF. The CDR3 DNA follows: TGTGCCAGCAGTGAACGACAGGCAACACAAGAGACCCAGTACTTC.

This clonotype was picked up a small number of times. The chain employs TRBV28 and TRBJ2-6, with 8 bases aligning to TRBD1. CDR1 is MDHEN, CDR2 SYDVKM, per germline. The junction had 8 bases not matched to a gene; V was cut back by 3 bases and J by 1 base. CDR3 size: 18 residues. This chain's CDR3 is CASSLGGQAPSGANVLTF. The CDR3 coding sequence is TGTGCCAGCAGTTTGGGGGGACAGGCTCCGTCTGGGGCCAACGTCCTGACTTTC.

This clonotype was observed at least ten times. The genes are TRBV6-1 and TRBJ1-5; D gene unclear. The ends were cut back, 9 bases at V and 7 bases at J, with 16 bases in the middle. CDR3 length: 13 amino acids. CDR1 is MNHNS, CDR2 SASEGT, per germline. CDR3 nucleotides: TGTGCCAGTACGCCCGATTACCCCCAGCCCCAGCATTTT. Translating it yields CASTPDYPQPQHF.

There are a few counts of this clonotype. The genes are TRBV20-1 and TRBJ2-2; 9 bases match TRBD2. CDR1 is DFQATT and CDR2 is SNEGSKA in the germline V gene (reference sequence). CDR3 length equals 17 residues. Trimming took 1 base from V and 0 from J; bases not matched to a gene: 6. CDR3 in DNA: TGCAGTGCTAGAGGCAGGGGACTAGCCTCGAACACCGGGGAGCTGTTTTTT. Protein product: CSARGRGLASNTGELFF.

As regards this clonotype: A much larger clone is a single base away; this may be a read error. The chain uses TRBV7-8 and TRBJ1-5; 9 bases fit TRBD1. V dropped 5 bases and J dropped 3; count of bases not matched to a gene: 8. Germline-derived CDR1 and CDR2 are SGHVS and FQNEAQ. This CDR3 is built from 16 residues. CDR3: CASSRGQGLLNQPQHF. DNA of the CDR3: TGTGCCAGCAGCAGGGGACAGGGTCTCCTCAATCAGCCCCAGCATTTT. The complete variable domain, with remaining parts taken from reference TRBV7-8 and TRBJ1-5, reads GAGVSQSPRYKVAKRGQDVALRCDPISGHVSLFWYQQALGQGPEFLTYFQNEAQLDKSGLPSDRFFAERPEGSVSTLKIQRTQQEDSAVYLCASSRGQGLLNQPQHFGDGTRLSIL.